Reported below is one T cell receptor beta chain. TCRdb re-analysed the 5' RACE reads in MiXCR, keeping a single row per CDR3 protein. The sample yields 1.5 million or so distinct CDR3 sequences, roughly a third seen once. These data come from a study of identical twins. The V gene's germline CDR1 is SNHLY and CDR2 FYNNEI. This CDR3 is built from 16 residues. V lost 3 bases and J 2 bases, leaving 14 bases between the germline ends. The clonotype was recovered from a newborn girl in good health. The chain links TRBV2 to TRBJ2-1, with D hard to call. Sample: cord blood. DNA for the CDR3: TGTGCCAGCAGTGATTATCGGGCCCTCCCCTACAATGAGCAGTTCTTC. It yields the protein CASSDYRALPYNEQFF.